These T cell receptor beta chains were read from a single sample in a study of cytomegalovirus exposure and HLA in healthy donors. TCRdb's table, derived via immunoSEQ multiplex PCR, lists solely in-frame clones and lacks some. Among under 200,000 clones listed, roughly three quarters were seen once. Sequenced material: PBMCs. These receptors originate from a woman between 50 and 59 years old in good health and CMV-seronegative. Both conserved end residues are part of each CDR3. Each record gives: D gene, V gene, J gene, clone size, CDR3 protein, CDR3 DNA. A D gene is named only where the DNA matches it firmly. Size is omitted from some rows. Given values are once, few, many or a class for expanded clones.

d_call: -
v_call: TRBV28
j_call: TRBJ2-2
clone_size: -
cdr3_aa: CASSSWTENTGELFF
cdr3_nt: TGTGCCAGCAGTTCTTGGACAGAAAACACCGGGGAGCTGTTTTTT

d_call: TRBD1
v_call: TRBV19
j_call: TRBJ1-3
clone_size: -
cdr3_aa: CASSVTGPSSGNTIYF
cdr3_nt: TGTGCCAGTAGTGTGACAGGGCCGAGCTCTGGAAACACCATATATTTT

d_call: TRBD1
v_call: TRBV27
j_call: TRBJ2-1
clone_size: -
cdr3_aa: CASTQGTGVNQQFF
cdr3_nt: TGTGCCAGCACCCAAGGGACAGGAGTAAATCAGCAGTTCTTC

d_call: -
v_call: TRBV6-5
j_call: TRBJ2-2
clone_size: -
cdr3_aa: CASSYGHSGELFF
cdr3_nt: TGTGCCAGCAGTTACGGCCATTCCGGGGAGCTGTTTTTT

d_call: -
v_call: TRBV19
j_call: TRBJ1-1
clone_size: -
cdr3_aa: CASSPGGVLNTEAFF
cdr3_nt: TGTGCCAGTAGTCCGGGGGGTGTGTTGAACACTGAAGCTTTCTTT

d_call: -
v_call: TRBV28
j_call: TRBJ2-7
clone_size: -
cdr3_aa: CASSLAGPSYEQYF
cdr3_nt: TGTGCCAGCAGTTTAGCAGGTCCCTCCTACGAGCAGTACTTC

d_call: TRBD1
v_call: TRBV5-8
j_call: TRBJ1-2
clone_size: -
cdr3_aa: CASSLPFHRGPNYGYTF
cdr3_nt: TGTGCCAGCAGCTTGCCATTCCACAGGGGGCCCAACTATGGCTACACCTTC

d_call: -
v_call: TRBV10-3
j_call: TRBJ2-3
clone_size: -
cdr3_aa: CATATGLSTDTQYF
cdr3_nt: TGTGCCACGGCTACAGGTCTTAGCACAGATACGCAGTATTTT

d_call: -
v_call: TRBV9
j_call: TRBJ2-4
clone_size: -
cdr3_aa: CASSGGTLKNIQYF
cdr3_nt: TGTGCCAGCAGCGGCGGGACTCTCAAAAACATTCAGTACTTC

d_call: -
v_call: TRBV30
j_call: TRBJ1-5
clone_size: -
cdr3_aa: CAWSSAANQPQHF
cdr3_nt: TGTGCCTGGAGTTCGGCGGCCAATCAGCCCCAGCATTTT

d_call: -
v_call: TRBV7-9
j_call: TRBJ1-5
clone_size: few
cdr3_aa: CASSKQGQPQHF
cdr3_nt: TGTGCCAGCAGCAAACAGGGTCAGCCCCAGCATTTT

d_call: TRBD1
v_call: TRBV5-1
j_call: TRBJ1-1
clone_size: few
cdr3_aa: CASSLVPTGLNTEAFF
cdr3_nt: TGCGCCAGCAGCTTGGTCCCGACAGGGTTGAACACTGAAGCTTTCTTT

d_call: -
v_call: TRBV18
j_call: TRBJ1-1
clone_size: -
cdr3_aa: CASSRQGGLNTEAFF
cdr3_nt: TGTGCCAGCTCACGGCAGGGTGGCCTGAACACTGAAGCTTTCTTT

d_call: -
v_call: TRBV7-2
j_call: TRBJ2-5
clone_size: -
cdr3_aa: CASSLVTQYETQYF
cdr3_nt: TGTGCCAGCAGCTTAGTAACCCAGTACGAGACCCAGTACTTC

d_call: TRBD1
v_call: TRBV19
j_call: TRBJ1-2
clone_size: -
cdr3_aa: CASSIGSGTGPGGYTF
cdr3_nt: TGTGCCAGTAGTATAGGCTCCGGGACAGGGCCCGGTGGCTACACCTTC

d_call: -
v_call: TRBV27
j_call: TRBJ2-7
clone_size: -
cdr3_aa: CASSLRGRGGPSYEQYF
cdr3_nt: TGTGCCAGCAGTTTGAGGGGTAGGGGGGGCCCCTCCTACGAGCAGTACTTC

d_call: TRBD1
v_call: TRBV6-5
j_call: TRBJ1-1
clone_size: -
cdr3_aa: CATSGRGKNTEAFF
cdr3_nt: TGTGCCACCTCTGGCAGGGGGAAGAACACTGAAGCTTTCTTT

d_call: TRBD1
v_call: TRBV7-2
j_call: TRBJ1-1
clone_size: once
cdr3_aa: CASSTGGFTEAFF
cdr3_nt: TGTGCCAGCAGCACAGGGGGCTTCACTGAAGCTTTCTTT

d_call: TRBD2
v_call: TRBV7-2
j_call: TRBJ2-7
clone_size: -
cdr3_aa: CASSSRTSGRAMWDEQYF
cdr3_nt: TGTGCCAGCAGCTCGAGGACTAGCGGGAGGGCCATGTGGGACGAGCAGTACTTC

d_call: -
v_call: TRBV7-2
j_call: TRBJ2-5
clone_size: -
cdr3_aa: CASSLGLGRETQYF
cdr3_nt: TGTGCCAGCAGCTTAGGGTTAGGGAGGGAGACCCAGTACTTC

d_call: -
v_call: TRBV7-6
j_call: TRBJ1-3
clone_size: -
cdr3_aa: CASSLKQPSSGNTIYF
cdr3_nt: TGTGCCAGCAGCTTAAAACAGCCGAGCTCTGGAAACACCATATATTTT

d_call: -
v_call: TRBV6-1
j_call: TRBJ2-7
clone_size: -
cdr3_aa: CASSGVRDLLSYEQYF
cdr3_nt: TGTGCCAGCAGTGGAGTGCGGGACCTCCTATCCTACGAGCAGTACTTC

d_call: -
v_call: TRBV4-2
j_call: TRBJ2-1
clone_size: -
cdr3_aa: CASSQEGGPLMEEQFF
cdr3_nt: TGTGCCAGCAGCCAAGAAGGGGGACCCCTCATGGAGGAGCAGTTCTTC

d_call: -
v_call: TRBV5-8
j_call: TRBJ1-5
clone_size: -
cdr3_aa: CASSLDPRSNQPQHF
cdr3_nt: TGTGCCAGCAGCTTGGACCCACGGAGCAATCAGCCCCAGCATTTT

d_call: -
v_call: TRBV7-2
j_call: TRBJ1-3
clone_size: few
cdr3_aa: CASSRQGTGNTIYF
cdr3_nt: TGTGCCAGCAGCCGTCAGGGCACTGGAAACACCATATATTTT

d_call: -
v_call: TRBV19
j_call: TRBJ1-1
clone_size: -
cdr3_aa: CASSIPVAAEAFF
cdr3_nt: TGTGCCAGTAGTATTCCGGTGGCGGCTGAAGCTTTCTTT

d_call: TRBD2
v_call: TRBV28
j_call: TRBJ2-4
clone_size: -
cdr3_aa: CASSAGTSGGGFQYF
cdr3_nt: TGTGCCAGCAGTGCCGGGACTAGCGGGGGGGGATTTCAGTACTTC

d_call: -
v_call: TRBV19
j_call: TRBJ1-5
clone_size: few
cdr3_aa: CASSIGGAISNQPQHF
cdr3_nt: TGTGCCAGTAGTATAGGCGGGGCGATTAGCAATCAGCCCCAGCATTTT

d_call: -
v_call: TRBV28
j_call: TRBJ2-7
clone_size: -
cdr3_aa: CASSLAGREFLDEQYF
cdr3_nt: TGTGCCAGCAGTCTCGCTGGTCGGGAGTTTTTGGACGAGCAGTACTTC

d_call: TRBD2
v_call: TRBV6-6
j_call: TRBJ2-2
clone_size: -
cdr3_aa: CASQERGGNTGELFF
cdr3_nt: TGTGCCAGCCAGGAGCGGGGAGGGAACACCGGGGAGCTGTTTTTT

d_call: -
v_call: TRBV27
j_call: TRBJ1-5
clone_size: -
cdr3_aa: CASSSLSYGANQPQHF
cdr3_nt: TGTGCCAGCAGTTCTCTCTCTTATGGGGCCAATCAGCCCCAGCATTTT

d_call: -
v_call: TRBV25-1
j_call: TRBJ2-5
clone_size: -
cdr3_aa: CASRPPGGVLETQYF
cdr3_nt: TGTGCCAGCAGGCCCCCAGGTGGTGTCTTGGAGACCCAGTACTTC

d_call: -
v_call: TRBV6-1
j_call: TRBJ2-5
clone_size: few
cdr3_aa: CASSGGSQETQYF
cdr3_nt: TGTGCCAGCAGTGGCGGAAGCCAAGAGACCCAGTACTTC

d_call: -
v_call: TRBV6-4
j_call: TRBJ2-2
clone_size: few
cdr3_aa: CASSATGTGELFF
cdr3_nt: TGTGCCAGCAGTGCCACAGGGACCGGGGAGCTGTTTTTT

d_call: -
v_call: TRBV4-2
j_call: TRBJ1-3
clone_size: -
cdr3_aa: CASSQGLGKEDTIYF
cdr3_nt: TGTGCCAGCAGCCAGGGCCTCGGAAAGGAGGACACCATATATTTT

d_call: -
v_call: TRBV18
j_call: TRBJ2-4
clone_size: -
cdr3_aa: CASSPPPDGGIQYF
cdr3_nt: TGTGCCAGCTCACCACCCCCCGACGGCGGCATTCAGTACTTC

d_call: -
v_call: TRBV7-6
j_call: TRBJ2-1
clone_size: -
cdr3_aa: CASSFFTTSYNEQFF
cdr3_nt: TGTGCCAGCAGCTTTTTTACAACCTCCTACAATGAGCAGTTCTTC

d_call: TRBD1
v_call: TRBV19
j_call: TRBJ1-5
clone_size: -
cdr3_aa: CASGGQGLNNQPQHF
cdr3_nt: TGTGCCAGTGGCGGACAGGGTTTGAACAATCAGCCCCAGCATTTT

d_call: TRBD1
v_call: TRBV28
j_call: TRBJ2-1
clone_size: -
cdr3_aa: CASSLTGALYNEQFF
cdr3_nt: TGTGCCAGCAGTTTAACAGGGGCTCTCTACAATGAGCAGTTCTTC

d_call: TRBD2
v_call: TRBV28
j_call: TRBJ2-2
clone_size: -
cdr3_aa: CASSLPLGSGRPGELFF
cdr3_nt: TGTGCCAGCAGTCTCCCCCTCGGTAGCGGGAGGCCCGGGGAGCTGTTTTTT

d_call: TRBD2
v_call: TRBV27
j_call: TRBJ2-1
clone_size: -
cdr3_aa: CASSLSGGRATGEQFF
cdr3_nt: TGTGCCAGCAGTTTATCGGGCGGGAGGGCCACCGGTGAGCAGTTCTTC

d_call: TRBD2
v_call: TRBV7-9
j_call: TRBJ2-7
clone_size: -
cdr3_aa: CALNSGGFAVYF
cdr3_nt: TGTGCCCTCAATAGCGGGGGGTTCGCGGTGTACTTC

d_call: -
v_call: TRBV29-1
j_call: TRBJ2-7
clone_size: -
cdr3_aa: CSVEVAGSYEQYF
cdr3_nt: TGCAGCGTCGAAGTGGCAGGGTCCTACGAGCAGTACTTC

d_call: -
v_call: TRBV11-2
j_call: TRBJ1-2
clone_size: -
cdr3_aa: CASSMSGGGGYTF
cdr3_nt: TGTGCCAGCAGCATGTCGGGAGGCGGGGGCTACACCTTC